This T cell receptor beta chain was identified in a study of blood T cell repertoires in COVID-19. Study information: There were acute and convalescent COVID-19 samples, and they came from the United States, Italy and Spain. PBMCs, B-cell-depleted T cells, or T cells were the source of the cDNA or gDNA that made up the material.

Clones were sequenced by immunoSEQ multiplex PCR, and TCRdb holds only the in-frame ones, with some missing. The data contain roughly 160,000 clones, more than 80% of them seen just once; the ten biggest clones take up about 12%. Participant-given clinical history determined each cohort assignment. V was trimmed by 7 bases and J by 4 bases, leaving 10 bases between them. The CDR3 loop spans 13 amino acids. This chain uses TRBV12-3 or TRBV12-4 with TRBJ2-2; D is perhaps TRBD1 (5 bases). This TCR derives from a man in his fifties who had recovered from COVID-19. The sample comprised PBMCs or T cells enriched from blood (not recorded which). The CDR3 bases are TGTGCCAGCAAGAGACAGATCACCGGGGAGCTGTTTTTT. Translation gives CASKRQITGELFF.